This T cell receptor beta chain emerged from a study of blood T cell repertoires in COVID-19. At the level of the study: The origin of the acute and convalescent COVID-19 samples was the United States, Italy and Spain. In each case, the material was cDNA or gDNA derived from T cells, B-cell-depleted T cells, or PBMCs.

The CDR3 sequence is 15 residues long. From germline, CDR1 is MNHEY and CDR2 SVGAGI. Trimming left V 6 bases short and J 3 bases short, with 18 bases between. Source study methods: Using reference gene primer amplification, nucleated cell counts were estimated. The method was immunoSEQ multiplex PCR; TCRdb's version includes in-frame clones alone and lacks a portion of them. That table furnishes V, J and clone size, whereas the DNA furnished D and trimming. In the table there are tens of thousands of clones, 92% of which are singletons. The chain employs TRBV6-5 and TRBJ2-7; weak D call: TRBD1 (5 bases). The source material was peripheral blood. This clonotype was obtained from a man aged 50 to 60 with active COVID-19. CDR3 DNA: TGTGCCAGCAGAAAGGGGCTTGGTAGTTTCTACGAGCAGTACTTC. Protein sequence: CASRKGLGSFYEQYF.